Below, 29 T cell receptor beta chains from the same sample are listed, as sequenced in a study of identical twins' blood T cells (dated by TCRdb to about 2013). The receptor library was made with 5' RACE. Sequencing relied on an Illumina Genome Analyzer IIx. TCRdb itself trimmed the public reads at Q25 with fastp, ran MiXCR and retained productive beta chains. Every distinct CDR3 protein forms one entry, paired with its most common genes and DNA. Counted in this sample were fewer than 450,000 distinct CDR3 sequences; roughly 28% of them appeared once. Roughly 5.5% of the sample is taken by the ten largest. Material: PBMCs. Receptors were obtained from a woman aged 18-55 years in good health.

There are a few counts of this clonotype. The J gene is TRBJ2-3, the V gene TRBV7-9, with D tentatively TRBD2 (5 bases). The CDR3 runs to 15 residues. Trimming shortened V by 2 bases and J by 1 base, and 10 bases separated the two germline ends. The germline CDR1 and CDR2 sequences are SEHNR and FQNEAQ (reference sequence). As DNA, the CDR3 is TGTGCCAGCAGCTTAAGCGGAAGTGGCACAGATACGCAGTATTTT. Encoded protein: CASSLSGSGTDTQYF.

The chain recombines TRBV12-3 or TRBV12-4 with TRBJ2-4; D ambiguous. CDR3 length: 17 amino acids. The ends were cut back, 2 bases at V and 3 bases at J, with 17 bases in the middle. As DNA, the CDR3 is TGTGCCAGCAGTTTACTCCAAGCACTCTTGGTCAAAAACATTCAGTACTTC. This codes for CASSLLQALLVKNIQYF.

Concerning this clonotype itself: Given the absence of the conserved phenylalanine or tryptophan at the CDR3 end, a read error is likely. This rearrangement joins TRBV6-5 to TRBJ2-7; no firm D call. Germline V gene lookup returns CDR1 MNHEY and CDR2 SVGAGI. Between the trimmed V and J ends, which lost 2 bases and 3 bases, there was a span of 11 bases. The CDR3 totals 14 residues. The CDR3 sequence is CASSYDNTHYEQYS. The CDR3 nucleotides are TGTGCCAGCAGTTACGATAATACCCACTACGAGCAGTACTCC.

This sequence joins TRBV11-2 and TRBJ2-1; 13 bases fit TRBD2. J lost 4 bases, V lost 4 bases, and 7 bases had no gene match. This CDR3 region has 17 residues. Germline V lookup: CDR1 SGHAT, CDR2 FQNNGV. The DNA for the CDR3 is TGTGCCAGCAGCTACTCACTGACTAGCGGGAGGTACAATGAGCAGTTCTTC. Protein product: CASSYSLTSGRYNEQFF. The full variable domain, completed using reference TRBV11-2 and TRBJ2-1, is EAGVAQSPRYKIIEKRQSVAFWCNPISGHATLYWYQQILGQGPKLLIQFQNNGVVDDSQLPKDRFSAERLKGVDSTLKIQPAKLEDSAVYLCASSYSLTSGRYNEQFFGPGTRLTVL.

V is TRBV14 and J is TRBJ1-3; 8 bases line up with TRBD1. J was trimmed by 0 bases and V by 5 bases; bases with no gene match: 6. The germline CDR1 and CDR2 sequences are SGHDN and FVKESK. The length of the CDR3 is 16 residues. This CDR3 reads CASSRNRGTSGNTIYF. CDR3 DNA sequence: TGTGCCAGCAGCAGGAACAGGGGGACCTCTGGAAACACCATATATTTT.

This chain links TRBV27 with TRBJ1-5; maybe TRBD1 (5 bases). The V end lost 2 bases, the J end lost 8 bases, and 10 bases lay between the germline ends. The CDR3 loop spans 13 amino acids. From germline, CDR1 is MNHEY and CDR2 SMNVEV (reference sequence). CDR3 loop: CASSLGGGKPQHF. In nucleotides, the CDR3 is TGTGCCAGCAGTTTAGGGGGTGGAAAGCCCCAGCATTTT.

This clonotype was picked up one time. This chain links TRBV5-6 with TRBJ1-2; 8 bases fit TRBD1. V was pared by 1 base and J by 0 bases, with 11 bases of the junction left unmatched. The CDR3 runs 18 residues. Germline V lookup: CDR1 SGHDT, CDR2 YYEEEE. Here the CDR3 reads CASSLLGTGIDANYGYTF. In DNA form, the CDR3 reads TGTGCCAGCAGCTTGCTAGGGACAGGAATTGACGCTAACTATGGCTACACCTTC.

The chain employs TRBV27 and TRBJ2-7; 7 nucleotides line up with TRBD1. Germline values: CDR1 MNHEY, CDR2 SMNVEV (reference sequence). V lost 7 bases, J lost 1 base, and 13 bases stayed unmatched. The CDR3 covers 16 residues. This CDR3 reads CASTLTSGTASYEQYF. DNA of the CDR3: TGTGCCAGCACCCTAACGTCCGGGACAGCGTCCTACGAGCAGTACTTC.

This clonotype was counted a few times. The chain recombines TRBV20-1 with TRBJ1-1; D not resolved. V was pared by 1 base and J by 3 bases, with 12 bases between. Germline CDR1 DFQATT, CDR2 SNEGSKA (reference sequence). The CDR3 runs 14 residues. The DNA for the CDR3 is TGCAGTGCTAGAGCCCCCTCTCGGTACACTGAAGCTTTCTTT. Its protein product is CSARAPSRYTEAFF.

The V and J genes are TRBV11-2 and TRBJ1-3; D is unclear. Germline V gives CDR1 SGHAT, CDR2 FQNNGV. The V gene lost 1 base and the J gene lost 4 bases, with 5 bases spanning the gap. This CDR3 region has 13 residues. The CDR3 here is CASSLATGNTIYF. CDR3 sequence (DNA): TGTGCCAGCAGCTTAGCTACGGGAAACACCATATATTTT.

This clonotype was recorded at least ten times. The chain carries TRBV11-2 and TRBJ2-3; 11 nucleotides line up with TRBD2. The CDR3 length is 18 residues. Germline V lookup: CDR1 SGHAT, CDR2 FQNNGV. V gave up 1 base and J gave up 2 bases; unmatched junction bases: 8. The CDR3 DNA follows: TGTGCCAGCAGCTTAGGAGGGACTAGCGGAGACCTCACAGATACGCAGTATTTT. It specifies CASSLGGTSGDLTDTQYF.

This clonotype was picked up a small number of times. The gene calls are TRBV7-9 and TRBJ2-3; D gene ambiguous. Germline V gene data show CDR1 as SEHNR and CDR2 as FQNEAQ (reference sequence). V lost 0 bases and J lost 5, with 6 bases in between. The CDR3 consists of 13 residues. CDR3 bases: TGTGCCAGCAGCTTAGCGCTTGGAGATACGCAGTATTTT. It translates to CASSLALGDTQYF. The entire variable domain, with the rest obtained from reference TRBV7-9 and TRBJ2-3, is as follows: DTGVSQNPRHKITKRGQNVTFRCDPISEHNRLYWYRQTLGQGPEFLTYFQNEAQLEKSRLLSDRFSAERPKGSFSTLEIQRTEQGDSAMYLCASSLALGDTQYFGPGTRLTVL.

This clonotype has at least ten counts. The chain joins TRBV29-1 to TRBJ2-7; D is possibly TRBD1 or TRBD2 (5 bases each). The germline V gene encodes CDR1 SQVTM and CDR2 ANQGSEA. The CDR3 runs to 11 residues. The V end lost 6 bases, the J end lost 6 bases, and 12 bases lay between the germline ends. CDR3 bases: TGCAGCGTGGGGACCCTTAGCGAGCAGTACTTC. This encodes CSVGTLSEQYF.

V usage is TRBV20-1 and J usage is TRBJ1-2; D ambiguous. Germline CDR1 DFQATT, CDR2 SNEGSKA (reference sequence). The germline V and J ends were trimmed by 3 bases and 7 bases, with 9 bases remaining between them. CDR3 length: 11 amino acids. The CDR3 nucleotides are TGCAGTGCTAGGGGGATTGCTGGCTACACCTTC. Amino acid sequence: CSARGIAGYTF.

This clonotype has only a few counts. The chain carries TRBV3-1 and TRBJ2-2, with a weak D call TRBD2 (6 bases). V lost 1 base and J lost 11, with 23 bases in between. Germline V gene sequence: CDR1 LGHDT, CDR2 YNNKEL (reference sequence). The CDR3 contains 17 residues. CDR3: CASSQGSPSAPTRELFF. In DNA, the CDR3 is TGTGCCAGCAGCCAAGGGTCTCCTAGCGCCCCGACCCGTGAGCTGTTTTTT.

As concerns this clonotype: A clone one base away is much larger, so this may be a read error. J is TRBJ1-2 and V is TRBV6-5; 9 nucleotides line up with TRBD1. The CDR3 has 13 amino acids. The germline V gene has CDR1 MNHEY and CDR2 SVGAGI. CDR3: CARRRTGDYGYTF. CDR3 sequence (DNA): TGTGCCCGCAGAAGGACAGGGGACTATGGCTACACCTTC.

V usage is TRBV11-2 and J usage is TRBJ1-1; 7 nucleotides agree with TRBD1. Trimming removed 5 bases from V and 7 bases from J; junction bases left unmatched: 4. The CDR3 covers 12 residues. CDR1 and CDR2 (germline): SGHAT, FQNNGV. The CDR3 spells CASSPTGFEAFF. The CDR3 DNA sequence: TGTGCCAGCAGCCCGACAGGGTTTGAAGCTTTCTTT.

This clonotype was seen once. The gene calls are TRBV24-1 and TRBJ1-1, with 7 nucleotides matching TRBD1. CDR1 and CDR2 (germline): KGHDR, SFDVKD. Trimming removed 0 bases from V and 10 bases from J; junction bases left unmatched: 7. CDR3 size: 14 residues. For the CDR3, the DNA is TGTGCCACCAGTGATTTGACCAGGGGGACGGGAGCTTTCTTT. Protein product: CATSDLTRGTGAFF.

This chain joins TRBV20-1 and TRBJ2-3; possible D gene TRBD2, 7 bases. Trimming took 6 bases from V and 8 from J, leaving 18 bases between them. Germline CDR1 reads DFQATT; CDR2 reads SNEGSKA (reference sequence). The CDR3 totals 13 residues. This CDR3 is CSARAAGAFTQYF. The CDR3 DNA is TGCAGTGCCCGTGCGGCGGGGGCGTTTACGCAGTATTTT.

The V and J genes are TRBV7-9 and TRBJ1-2; no clear D. V lost 1 base, J lost 4 bases, and 13 bases lay in between. Germline CDR1 reads SEHNR; CDR2 reads FQNEAQ (reference sequence). The CDR3 length is 15 residues. The CDR3 loop is CASSLGIDPPYGYTF. The CDR3 DNA follows: TGTGCCAGCAGCTTAGGGATAGACCCCCCCTATGGCTACACCTTC.

This sequence joins TRBV29-1 and TRBJ2-5; D uncertain. V lost 2 bases and J lost 5, with 12 bases in between. The CDR3 has 13 residues. CDR1 is SQVTM and CDR2 is ANQGSEA in the germline V gene. CDR3 coding DNA: TGCAGCGTTGAATACGGGTTTCTGGAGACCCAGTACTTC. As protein: CSVEYGFLETQYF.

The J gene is TRBJ2-1, the V gene TRBV3-1; TRBD2 matches at 7 bases. The V gene end was trimmed by 4 bases and the J gene end by 8 bases; junction bases not matched to a gene: 5. The CDR3 spans 13 residues. CDR1 LGHDT and CDR2 YNNKEL come from the germline V gene (reference sequence). CDR3 protein: CASSPPLADEQFF. DNA for the CDR3: TGTGCCAGCAGCCCCCCTCTAGCGGATGAGCAGTTCTTC.

The chain is built from TRBV28 and TRBJ2-7; 10 positions agree with TRBD2. Germline V gives CDR1 MDHEN, CDR2 SYDVKM. V shed 2 bases, J shed 4 bases, and the junction held 8 bases outside the gene matches. The CDR3 extends over 16 amino acids. The CDR3 region has the DNA TGTGCCAGCAGTTTACCGCTAGCGGGAGCGGGGTACGAGCAGTACTTC. This sequence encodes CASSLPLAGAGYEQYF. The whole variable domain, remainder taken from reference TRBV28 and TRBJ2-7, is DVKVTQSSRYLVKRTGEKVFLECVQDMDHENMFWYRQDPGLGLRLIYFSYDVKMKEKGDIPEGYSVSREKKERFSLILESASTNQTSMYLCASSLPLAGAGYEQYFGPGTRLTVT.

This clonotype was counted a few times. The J gene is TRBJ2-4, the V gene TRBV4-1, with TRBD1 matching 8 bases. CDR1 and CDR2 (germline): MGHRA, YSYEKL. This CDR3 contains 16 residues. V was clipped by 3 bases and J by 1 base; unmatched bases: 5. CDR3 nucleotides: TGCGCCAGCAGCCAGGAGACAGGGGTTGCCAAAAACATTCAGTACTTC. This codes for CASSQETGVAKNIQYF.

This clonotype was counted a few times. The CDR3 sequence: CSVDRREAFF. The CDR3, as DNA: TGCAGCGTGGATCGCAGAGAAGCTTTCTTT. This chain joins TRBV29-1 and TRBJ1-1; D gene unclear. The germline CDR1 and CDR2 sequences are SQVTM and ANQGSEA. The CDR3 is made up of 10 amino acids. V lost 6 bases and J 8 bases, leaving 10 bases between the germline ends.

The rearrangement uses TRBV3-1 and TRBJ2-1; no reliable D call. The CDR3 is 14 amino acids. Germline assignment: CDR1 LGHDT and CDR2 YNNKEL (reference sequence). V was clipped by 4 bases and J by 6 bases, with 13 bases between them. CDR3 in DNA: TGTGCCAGCAGCCTCCGTAGTGTCCGCAATGAGCAGTTCTTC. Translating it yields CASSLRSVRNEQFF.

The rearrangement uses TRBV11-3 and TRBJ1-1, with 7 bases identical to TRBD1. The junction had 10 bases not matched to a gene; V was cut back by 5 bases and J by 7 bases. This CDR3 is 14 amino acids long. CDR1 is SGHNT, CDR2 YENEEA, per germline. The CDR3 here is CASSPRTGRDEAFF. CDR3 sequence (DNA): TGTGCCAGCAGCCCAAGGACAGGCCGGGATGAAGCTTTCTTT. Full variable domain (outside the CDR3, taken from reference TRBV11-3 and TRBJ1-1): EAGVVQSPRYKIIEKKQPVAFWCNPISGHNTLYWYLQNLGQGPELLIRYENEEAVDDSQLPKDRFSAERLKGVDSTLKIQPAELGDSAVYLCASSPRTGRDEAFFGQGTRLTVV.

In this sample, this clonotype turned up a few times. The chain recombines TRBV28 with TRBJ1-3; D not resolved. The CDR3 totals 13 residues. From germline, CDR1 is MDHEN and CDR2 SYDVKM. V was pared by 3 bases and J by 2 bases, with 5 bases between. The CDR3 nucleotides are TGTGCCAGCAGTTTGCTTACTGGAAACACCATATATTTT. Its translation: CASSLLTGNTIYF.

The J gene is TRBJ1-4, the V gene TRBV7-9; a possible D gene is TRBD1 (6 bases). V lost 3 bases to trimming and J lost 7 bases, with 12 bases between them. Per germline, CDR1 SEHNR and CDR2 FQNEAQ (reference sequence). CDR3 length: 14 residues. The CDR3 DNA reads as TGTGCCAGCAGCTTTAGGACAGCGTCTGAAAAACTGTTTTTT. It codes for CASSFRTASEKLFF.